A selection of T cell receptor beta chains follows, all from one sample in a study of OX40 agonist ivuxolimab in advanced cancers. Sequencing was performed with immunoSEQ multiplex PCR; in TCRdb, only in-frame clones are kept and a portion is missing. The data contain around 70,000 clones, about 90% of them singletons. The sequenced sample was CD4+ or CD8+ T cells sorted from blood, obtained in a trial of the OX40 agonist ivuxolimab. These receptors all come from an adult with an advanced solid tumor such as melanoma, head and neck, liver or kidney cancer. The CDR3 runs from the conserved cysteine through the conserved F or W. Each record gives: CDR3 DNA, CDR3 protein, V gene, D gene, clone size, J gene. D genes are given only for firm matches. A clone size is listed for some rows: how often the clone was seen (once, few, many), or a class if it is expanded.

CDR3 DNA: TGTGCCAGCAGCTTGATCGGGACAGGTGTTTCACCCCTCCACTTT; CDR3 protein: CASSLIGTGVSPLHF; V gene: TRBV5-6; D gene: TRBD1; clone size: -; J gene: TRBJ1-6
CDR3 DNA: TGCGCCAGCAGCCAAGATAGGAGCAATCAGCCCCAGCATTTT; CDR3 protein: CASSQDRSNQPQHF; V gene: TRBV4-3; D gene: -; clone size: medium-sized; J gene: TRBJ1-5
CDR3 DNA: TGTGCCAGCAGCACGAGCGGGGCGAACACAGATACGCAGTATTTT; CDR3 protein: CASSTSGANTDTQYF; V gene: TRBV7-3; D gene: TRBD2; clone size: -; J gene: TRBJ2-3
CDR3 DNA: TGCGCCAGCAGCCACGACTCCTACAATGAGCAGTTCTTC; CDR3 protein: CASSHDSYNEQFF; V gene: TRBV4-3; D gene: -; clone size: once; J gene: TRBJ2-1
CDR3 DNA: TGTGCCAGCAGCTCCTGGGCCTTGAGCGGGGGGAACACCGGGGAGCTGTTTTTT; CDR3 protein: CASSSWALSGGNTGELFF; V gene: TRBV13; D gene: TRBD2; clone size: -; J gene: TRBJ2-2
CDR3 DNA: TGTGCCAGCAGGTCGACAGATTTTAACTATGGCTACACCTTC; CDR3 protein: CASRSTDFNYGYTF; V gene: TRBV7-9; D gene: -; clone size: -; J gene: TRBJ1-2
CDR3 DNA: TGTGCCAGCAGCCTCTGGGACGGCTACGAGCAGTACTTC; CDR3 protein: CASSLWDGYEQYF; V gene: TRBV5-5; D gene: -; clone size: -; J gene: TRBJ2-7
CDR3 DNA: TGTGCCAGCCGTCCTACAGGGGACTCTGGAAACACCATATATTTT; CDR3 protein: CASRPTGDSGNTIYF; V gene: TRBV9; D gene: TRBD1; clone size: once; J gene: TRBJ1-3
CDR3 DNA: TGTGCCAGCAGTGAATACAGGGGTAGCACAGATACGCAGTATTTT; CDR3 protein: CASSEYRGSTDTQYF; V gene: TRBV6-1; D gene: TRBD1; clone size: -; J gene: TRBJ2-3
CDR3 DNA: TGTGCCACCAGCAGAGATCGGGGGGTTGCCACTGAAGCTTTCTTT; CDR3 protein: CATSRDRGVATEAFF; V gene: TRBV15; D gene: -; clone size: -; J gene: TRBJ1-1
CDR3 DNA: TGTGCCAGCAGCTCCGAGCCCCGGTCTGAAGCTTTCTTT; CDR3 protein: CASSSEPRSEAFF; V gene: TRBV11-2; D gene: -; clone size: -; J gene: TRBJ1-1
CDR3 DNA: TGTGCCAGCAGCAGACAGGGTTGGACAGATACGCAGTATTTT; CDR3 protein: CASSRQGWTDTQYF; V gene: TRBV7-2; D gene: TRBD1; clone size: -; J gene: TRBJ2-3
CDR3 DNA: TGTGCCATCGGCCATCTTTGGACAGGGGGAGCGGAGAATGAGCAGTTCTTC; CDR3 protein: CAIGHLWTGGAENEQFF; V gene: TRBV10-3; D gene: TRBD1; clone size: -; J gene: TRBJ2-1
CDR3 DNA: TGTGCCAGCAGCGTTACAGGGGCCGCCACACCGAACACCGGGGAGCTGTTTTTT; CDR3 protein: CASSVTGAATPNTGELFF; V gene: TRBV9; D gene: TRBD1; clone size: -; J gene: TRBJ2-2
CDR3 DNA: TGTGCCAGTAGTATCGGCCTCCTTCGAGCTCCGAATCAGCCCCAGCATTTT; CDR3 protein: CASSIGLLRAPNQPQHF; V gene: TRBV19; D gene: -; clone size: -; J gene: TRBJ1-5
CDR3 DNA: TGTGCCAGCAGCTCAAATACCGATGGGAACAATGAGCAGTTCTTC; CDR3 protein: CASSSNTDGNNEQFF; V gene: TRBV5-4; D gene: -; clone size: once; J gene: TRBJ2-1
CDR3 DNA: TGCGCCAGCAGCCGAGGGGGCGAGCAGTACTTC; CDR3 protein: CASSRGGEQYF; V gene: TRBV4-1; D gene: -; clone size: -; J gene: TRBJ2-7
CDR3 DNA: TGTGCCAGCAGCCAAGTTTCGGTGGGCGCGGATACGCAGTATTTT; CDR3 protein: CASSQVSVGADTQYF; V gene: TRBV14; D gene: -; clone size: -; J gene: TRBJ2-3
CDR3 DNA: TGTGCCAGCAGTTTCTCAACGGGGGCTACAGATACGCAGTATTTT; CDR3 protein: CASSFSTGATDTQYF; V gene: TRBV7-7; D gene: -; clone size: -; J gene: TRBJ2-3
CDR3 DNA: TGCGCCAGCAGCTTGGTATACCGTGAGCAGTTCTTC; CDR3 protein: CASSLVYREQFF; V gene: TRBV5-1; D gene: -; clone size: -; J gene: TRBJ2-1
CDR3 DNA: TGCGCCAGCAGCCAAGTGGGTTCTGGAGGGGAGACCCAGTACTTC; CDR3 protein: CASSQVGSGGETQYF; V gene: TRBV4-1; D gene: -; clone size: -; J gene: TRBJ2-5
CDR3 DNA: TGTGCCAGCAGCAAAAAAACAGGGTTGGTCGGGGAGCTGTTTTTT; CDR3 protein: CASSKKTGLVGELFF; V gene: TRBV21-1; D gene: -; clone size: -; J gene: TRBJ2-2
CDR3 DNA: TGTGCCAGCAGCTTGGGAGGACAGGATACCTATGGCTACACCTTC; CDR3 protein: CASSLGGQDTYGYTF; V gene: TRBV5-6; D gene: TRBD1; clone size: -; J gene: TRBJ1-2
CDR3 DNA: TGCGCCAGCAGCTTGGGGGTTCTCGGTGCTAGCGGGTCTACTGGGGCCTACAATGAGCAGTTCTTC; CDR3 protein: CASSLGVLGASGSTGAYNEQFF; V gene: TRBV5-1; D gene: TRBD2; clone size: -; J gene: TRBJ2-1
CDR3 DNA: TGTGCCAGCAGCTTAGATCCCGAGCAGTACTTC; CDR3 protein: CASSLDPEQYF; V gene: TRBV7-9; D gene: -; clone size: -; J gene: TRBJ2-7
CDR3 DNA: TGTGCCAGCAGCGTAGCGGGTAGCGCCGCAGCGGATACGCAGTATTTT; CDR3 protein: CASSVAGSAAADTQYF; V gene: TRBV9; D gene: -; clone size: -; J gene: TRBJ2-3
CDR3 DNA: TGTGCCAGCAGCTTGGTCGGAGAGACCCAGTACTTC; CDR3 protein: CASSLVGETQYF; V gene: TRBV13; D gene: -; clone size: -; J gene: TRBJ2-5
CDR3 DNA: TGCGCCAGCAGCCAAGTGGGACAGGGGATCGATGAGCAGTTCTTC; CDR3 protein: CASSQVGQGIDEQFF; V gene: TRBV4-1; D gene: TRBD1; clone size: -; J gene: TRBJ2-1
CDR3 DNA: TGTGCCAGCAGCGGACAGGGGGTGGGGTACGAGCAGTACTTC; CDR3 protein: CASSGQGVGYEQYF; V gene: TRBV9; D gene: TRBD1; clone size: few; J gene: TRBJ2-7
CDR3 DNA: TGTGCCAGCAGCGAGTACGAGGAGACAGCCCAGTACTTC; CDR3 protein: CASSEYEETAQYF; V gene: TRBV9; D gene: -; clone size: -; J gene: TRBJ2-7
CDR3 DNA: TGTGCCAGCAGCTACTCTCGTGTGACAGGGCACACTGAAGCTTTCTTT; CDR3 protein: CASSYSRVTGHTEAFF; V gene: TRBV6-5; D gene: TRBD1; clone size: -; J gene: TRBJ1-1
CDR3 DNA: TGTGCCAGTACCTCCCGGGTAAGGCCCCTTAGCACTGAAGCTTTCTTT; CDR3 protein: CASTSRVRPLSTEAFF; V gene: TRBV19; D gene: -; clone size: -; J gene: TRBJ1-1
CDR3 DNA: TGTGCCAGCAGCTCCACGGGACAGGGGTTCCACGAGCAGTACTTC; CDR3 protein: CASSSTGQGFHEQYF; V gene: TRBV13; D gene: TRBD1; clone size: -; J gene: TRBJ2-7
CDR3 DNA: TGTGCCAGCAGCCAAGAGCCGGGAATCCTTGACGAGCAGTACTTC; CDR3 protein: CASSQEPGILDEQYF; V gene: TRBV4-2; D gene: -; clone size: -; J gene: TRBJ2-7
CDR3 DNA: TGTGCCAGCAGCTTGATTCCGGGCTACGAGCAGTACTTC; CDR3 protein: CASSLIPGYEQYF; V gene: TRBV5-6; D gene: -; clone size: -; J gene: TRBJ2-7